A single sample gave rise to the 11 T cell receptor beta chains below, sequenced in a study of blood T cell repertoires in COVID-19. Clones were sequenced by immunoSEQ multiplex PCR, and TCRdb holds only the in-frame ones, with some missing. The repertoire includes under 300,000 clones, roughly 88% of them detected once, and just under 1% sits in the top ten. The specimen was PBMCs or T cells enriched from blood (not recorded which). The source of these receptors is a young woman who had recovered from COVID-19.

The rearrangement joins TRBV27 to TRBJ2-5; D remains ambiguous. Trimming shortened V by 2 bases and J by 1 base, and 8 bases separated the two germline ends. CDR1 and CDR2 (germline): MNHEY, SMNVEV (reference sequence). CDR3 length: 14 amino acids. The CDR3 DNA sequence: TGTGCCAGCAGTTTAACGCGCGTCCAAGAGACCCAGTACTTC. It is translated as CASSLTRVQETQYF.

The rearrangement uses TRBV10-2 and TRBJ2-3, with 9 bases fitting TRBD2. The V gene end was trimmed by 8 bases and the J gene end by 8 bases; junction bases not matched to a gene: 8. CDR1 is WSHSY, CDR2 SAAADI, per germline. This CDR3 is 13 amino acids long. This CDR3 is CASALSTSGTQYF. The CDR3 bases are TGCGCCAGCGCCTTATCGACTAGCGGTACGCAGTATTTT.

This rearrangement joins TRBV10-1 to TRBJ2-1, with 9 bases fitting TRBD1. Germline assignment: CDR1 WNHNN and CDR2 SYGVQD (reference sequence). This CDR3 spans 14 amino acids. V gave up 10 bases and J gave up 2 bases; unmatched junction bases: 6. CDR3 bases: TGCGCCACAGATGGGACAGGGCCCTACAATGAGCAGTTCTTC. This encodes CATDGTGPYNEQFF.

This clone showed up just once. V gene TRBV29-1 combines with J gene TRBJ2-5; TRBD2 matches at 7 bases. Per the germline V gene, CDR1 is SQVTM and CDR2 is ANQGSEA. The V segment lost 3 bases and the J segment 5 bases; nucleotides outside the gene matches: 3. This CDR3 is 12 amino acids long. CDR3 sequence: CSVEGGRETQYF. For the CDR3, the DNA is TGCAGCGTTGAGGGAGGGAGGGAGACCCAGTACTTC.

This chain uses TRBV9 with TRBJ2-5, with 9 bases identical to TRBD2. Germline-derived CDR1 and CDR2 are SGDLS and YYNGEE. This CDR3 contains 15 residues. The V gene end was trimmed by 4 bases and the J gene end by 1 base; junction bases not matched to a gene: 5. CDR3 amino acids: CASSTGGGGQETQYF. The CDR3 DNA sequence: TGTGCCAGCAGCACCGGCGGGGGGGGCCAAGAGACCCAGTACTTC.

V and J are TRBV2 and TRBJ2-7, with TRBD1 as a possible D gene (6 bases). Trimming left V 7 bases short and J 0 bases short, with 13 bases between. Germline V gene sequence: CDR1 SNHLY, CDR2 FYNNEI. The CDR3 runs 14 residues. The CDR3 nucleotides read TGTGCCAGCATGCCAGGGGTCATCTCCTACGAGCAGTACTTC. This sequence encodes CASMPGVISYEQYF.

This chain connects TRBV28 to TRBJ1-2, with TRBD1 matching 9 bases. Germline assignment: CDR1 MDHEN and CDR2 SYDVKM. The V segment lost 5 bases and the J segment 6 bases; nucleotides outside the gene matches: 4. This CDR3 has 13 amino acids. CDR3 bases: TGTGCCAGCAGTCCGGGACAGGGCGATGGCTACACCTTC. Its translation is CASSPGQGDGYTF.

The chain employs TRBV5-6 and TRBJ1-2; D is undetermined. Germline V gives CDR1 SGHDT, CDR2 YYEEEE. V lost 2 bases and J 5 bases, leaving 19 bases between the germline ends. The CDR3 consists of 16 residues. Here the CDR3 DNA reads TGTGCCAGCAGCTTAGAGAGAGGACTCCGGGCATATGGCTACACCTTC. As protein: CASSLERGLRAYGYTF.

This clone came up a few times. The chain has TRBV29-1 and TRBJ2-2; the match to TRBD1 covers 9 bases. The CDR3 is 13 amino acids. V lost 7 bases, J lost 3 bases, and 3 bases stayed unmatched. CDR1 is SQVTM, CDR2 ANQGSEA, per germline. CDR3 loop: CSGDRGYTGELFF. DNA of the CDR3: TGCAGCGGAGACAGGGGGTACACCGGGGAGCTGTTTTTT.

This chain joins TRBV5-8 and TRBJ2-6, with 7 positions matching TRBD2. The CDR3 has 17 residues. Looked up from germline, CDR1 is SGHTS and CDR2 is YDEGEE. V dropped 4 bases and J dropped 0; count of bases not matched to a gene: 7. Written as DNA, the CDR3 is TGTGCCAGCAGCCCGTGGACTAGGCTCTCTGGGGCCAACGTCCTGACTTTC. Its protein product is CASSPWTRLSGANVLTF.

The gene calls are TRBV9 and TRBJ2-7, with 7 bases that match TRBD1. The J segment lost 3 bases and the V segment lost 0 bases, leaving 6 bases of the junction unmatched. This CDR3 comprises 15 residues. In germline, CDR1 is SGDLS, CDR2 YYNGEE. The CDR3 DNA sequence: TGTGCCAGCAGCGTAGCTGAGGGGGCCCGCTACGAGCAGTACTTC. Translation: CASSVAEGARYEQYF.